This entry lists 11 T cell receptor beta chains sequenced from one sample in a study of beta chain features in type 1 diabetes. Investigators reverse transcribed all isolated RNA, so they sequenced expressed TCRB transcripts. The data were produced by immunoSEQ multiplex PCR, yet TCRdb's version contains in-frame clones alone and is incomplete. The data hold just under 150,000 clones, with around 13% observed a single time. These TCRs are of unknown antigen specificity. Study-level results: Moderately but significantly shorter TCRB CDR3s were found in Type 1 diabetes patients in all four CD4+ subsets.

Material: central memory CD4+ T cells from blood. The receptors originated from a man aged 18 to 35 with type 1 diabetes.

This clone was found a few times. V usage is TRBV7-9 and J usage is TRBJ2-5, with D perhaps assigned TRBD1 or TRBD2 (5 bases each). There are 16 residues in the CDR3. The V and J ends lost 5 bases and 0 bases respectively, with 16 bases between them. Germline loops: CDR1 SEHNR, CDR2 FQNEAQ (reference sequence). Here the CDR3 DNA reads TGTGCCAGCAGCCCTTGGGGAGCGGACAACCAAGAGACCCAGTACTTC. Residues: CASSPWGADNQETQYF. The full variable domain, its missing parts supplied by reference TRBV7-9 and TRBJ2-5, is DTGVSQNPRHKITKRGQNVTFRCDPISEHNRLYWYRQTLGQGPEFLTYFQNEAQLEKSRLLSDRFSAERPKGSFSTLEIQRTEQGDSAMYLCASSPWGADNQETQYFGPGTRLLVL.

The CDR3 loop is CASSPRDRDTQYF. CDR3 bases: TGTGCCAGCAGCCCCCGGGACAGGGATACGCAGTATTTT. The J gene is TRBJ2-3, the V gene TRBV5-4; TRBD1 matches 8 bases. The germline V gene has CDR1 SGHNT and CDR2 YYREEE (reference sequence). The V segment lost 4 bases and the J segment 6 bases; nucleotides outside the gene matches: 4. This CDR3 region has 13 residues.

V gene TRBV19 combines with J gene TRBJ1-1, with D possibly matching TRBD1 (5 bases). Germline-derived CDR1 and CDR2 are LNHDA and SQIVND (reference sequence). The CDR3 runs 17 residues. V lost 6 bases to trimming and J lost 1 base, with 21 bases between them. Here the CDR3 reads CASRIPAAGQQNTEAFF. The CDR3 bases are TGTGCCAGTAGAATTCCCGCAGCTGGACAACAGAACACTGAAGCTTTCTTT.

In this sample, this clone turned up a few times. The chain uses TRBV19 and TRBJ2-5; D remains unclear. The CDR3 sequence is 14 residues long. Trimming stripped 3 bases from V and 5 bases from J, with 13 bases between. Germline CDR1 is LNHDA and CDR2 is SQIVND (reference sequence). CDR3 loop: CASSIQAAMETQYF. DNA of the CDR3: TGTGCCAGTAGTATCCAGGCGGCGATGGAGACCCAGTACTTC.

The table lists this clone with a few counts. The chain links TRBV15 to TRBJ1-1; TRBD1 aligns across 8 bases. With V trimmed by 1 base and J by 0 bases, 7 bases remained unmatched. CDR1 and CDR2 from the germline V gene are LNHNV and YYDKDF (reference sequence). The CDR3 is made up of 17 amino acids. For the CDR3, the DNA is TGTGCCACCAGCAGAGTCCCGGGACAGGTTGTGAACACTGAAGCTTTCTTT. It is translated as CATSRVPGQVVNTEAFF.

Many counts were recorded for this clone. V gene TRBV4-1 combines with J gene TRBJ2-2, with D unclear. The germline CDR1 and CDR2 sequences are MGHRA and YSYEKL. The CDR3 length is 15 residues. V was shortened by 4 bases and J by 1 base, with 10 bases between the two germline ends. Here the CDR3 reads CASSLVRENTGELFF. The CDR3 region has the DNA TGCGCCAGCAGCCTGGTGCGAGAGAACACCGGGGAGCTGTTTTTT.

A few counts support this clone. The chain is built from TRBV2 and TRBJ1-2; no definite D call. The V and J ends lost 4 bases and 3 bases respectively, with 9 bases between them. Per germline, CDR1 SNHLY and CDR2 FYNNEI. This CDR3 region has 13 residues. CDR3 DNA: TGTGCCAGCAGTGCGGACGGCGACTATGGCTACACCTTC. Protein sequence: CASSADGDYGYTF.

The chain uses TRBV29-1 and TRBJ1-1; D is unresolved. This CDR3 has 15 residues. V was shortened by 3 bases and J by 6 bases, with 20 bases between the two germline ends. Germline-derived CDR1 and CDR2 are SQVTM and ANQGSEA. CDR3 DNA sequence: TGCAGCGTTGAGGGTCCGGGTGTGGGCAAGCCTGAAGCTTTCTTT. Encoded protein: CSVEGPGVGKPEAFF.

This clone was seen more than once but under ten times. V and J are TRBV29-1 and TRBJ2-7, with TRBD2 identical over 7 bases. CDR3 length equals 13 residues. The V and J ends lost 6 bases and 4 bases, in that order; junction bases with no gene match: 9. Germline V gene data show CDR1 as SQVTM and CDR2 as ANQGSEA. In DNA form, the CDR3 reads TGCAGCGTCGCCCTAGCGGCCCCATACGAGCAGTACTTC. Translating gives CSVALAAPYEQYF.

There are many counts of this clone. This sequence joins TRBV7-9 and TRBJ2-7, with D tentatively TRBD1 (6 bases). The CDR3 totals 14 residues. The germline gives CDR1 SEHNR, CDR2 FQNEAQ (reference sequence). V shed 3 bases and J shed 3 bases, with 12 bases lying between them. CDR3 sequence (DNA): TGTGCCAGCAGCTTTGGACAGACGTTCTACGAGCAGTACTTC. Amino acid sequence: CASSFGQTFYEQYF.

The J gene is TRBJ2-1, the V gene TRBV7-2; 11 bases line up with TRBD2. Germline CDR1 SGHTA, CDR2 FQGNSA. There are 18 residues in the CDR3. V dropped 4 bases and J dropped 13; count of bases not matched to a gene: 21. Written as DNA, the CDR3 is TGTGCCAGCAGCTCCCTCAACCTTAGCGGGGGGGCGGCGGTGAGACAGTTCTTC. This translates into CASSSLNLSGGAAVRQFF.